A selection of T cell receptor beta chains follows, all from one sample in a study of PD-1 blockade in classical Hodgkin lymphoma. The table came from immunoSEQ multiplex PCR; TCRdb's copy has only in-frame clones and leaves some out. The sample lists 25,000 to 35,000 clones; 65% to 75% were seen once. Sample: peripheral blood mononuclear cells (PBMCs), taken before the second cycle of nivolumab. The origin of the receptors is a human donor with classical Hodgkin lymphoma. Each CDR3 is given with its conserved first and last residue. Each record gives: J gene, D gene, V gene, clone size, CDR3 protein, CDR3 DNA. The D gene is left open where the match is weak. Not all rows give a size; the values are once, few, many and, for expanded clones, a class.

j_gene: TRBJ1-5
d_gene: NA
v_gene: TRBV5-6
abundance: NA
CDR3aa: CASSLGPTNQPQHF
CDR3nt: TGTGCCAGCAGCTTAGGGCCGACGAATCAGCCCCAGCATTTT

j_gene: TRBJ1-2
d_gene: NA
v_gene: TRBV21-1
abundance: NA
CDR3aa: CASSVGGDYGYTF
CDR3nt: TGTGCCAGCAGCGTAGGGGGCGACTATGGCTACACCTTC

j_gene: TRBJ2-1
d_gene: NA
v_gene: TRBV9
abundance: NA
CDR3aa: CASSVVVKGEQFF
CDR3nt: TGTGCCAGCAGCGTAGTGGTGAAGGGTGAGCAGTTCTTC

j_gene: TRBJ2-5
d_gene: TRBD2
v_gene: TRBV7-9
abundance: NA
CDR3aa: CASSLTSGSLETQYF
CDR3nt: TGTGCCAGCAGCCTAACTAGCGGATCATTGGAGACCCAGTACTTC

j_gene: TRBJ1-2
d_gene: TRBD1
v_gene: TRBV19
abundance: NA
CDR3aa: CASSILAGGLYGYTF
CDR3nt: TGTGCCAGTAGTATCTTGGCAGGGGGCCTCTATGGCTACACCTTC

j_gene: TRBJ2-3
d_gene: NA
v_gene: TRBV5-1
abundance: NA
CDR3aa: CASSLDGSGFTDTQYF
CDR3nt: TGCGCCAGCAGCTTGGATGGGAGTGGGTTCACAGATACGCAGTATTTT

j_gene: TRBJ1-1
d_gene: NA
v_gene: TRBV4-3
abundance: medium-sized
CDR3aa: CANPPGTPRGEAFF
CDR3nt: TGCGCCAATCCTCCCGGGACTCCTAGGGGTGAAGCTTTCTTT

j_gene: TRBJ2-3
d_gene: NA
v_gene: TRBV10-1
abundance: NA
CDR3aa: CASSDGGKYAVF
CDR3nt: TGCGCCAGCAGTGATGGCGGGAAATACGCAGTATTT

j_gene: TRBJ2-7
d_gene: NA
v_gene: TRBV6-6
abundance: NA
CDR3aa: CASSRDRLQYF
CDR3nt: TGTGCCAGCAGCCGCGACAGGTTGCAGTACTTC

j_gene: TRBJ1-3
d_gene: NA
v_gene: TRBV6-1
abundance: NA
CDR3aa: CASSFGNTIYF
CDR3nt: TGTGCCAGCAGCTTCGGAAACACCATATATTTT

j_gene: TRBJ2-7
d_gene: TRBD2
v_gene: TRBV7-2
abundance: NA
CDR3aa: CASSWTSGAYEQYF
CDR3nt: TGTGCCAGCAGCTGGACTAGCGGGGCCTACGAGCAGTACTTC

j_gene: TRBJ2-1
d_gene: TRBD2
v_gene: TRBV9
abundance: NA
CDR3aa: CASSVVDSGRNEQFF
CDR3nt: TGTGCCAGCAGCGTAGTCGATAGCGGGAGGAATGAGCAGTTCTTC

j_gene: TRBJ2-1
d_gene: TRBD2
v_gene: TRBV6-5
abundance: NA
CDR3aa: CASASGSYNEQFF
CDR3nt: TGTGCCAGCGCTAGCGGGAGTTACAATGAGCAGTTCTTC

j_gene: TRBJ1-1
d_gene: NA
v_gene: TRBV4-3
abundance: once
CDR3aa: CASSQGLFSGTEAFF
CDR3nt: TGCGCCAGCAGCCAAGGACTTTTCTCCGGGACTGAAGCTTTCTTT

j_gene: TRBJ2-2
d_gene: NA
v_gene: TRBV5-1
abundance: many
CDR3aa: CASKPAQNTGELFF
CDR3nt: TGCGCCAGCAAGCCAGCGCAGAACACCGGGGAGCTGTTTTTT

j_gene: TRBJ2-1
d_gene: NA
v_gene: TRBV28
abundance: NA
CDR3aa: CASSFSLGGGQFF
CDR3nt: TGTGCCAGCAGTTTCAGCCTGGGTGGGGGGCAGTTCTTC

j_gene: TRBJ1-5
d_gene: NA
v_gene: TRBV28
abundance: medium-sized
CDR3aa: CASSPNVDRYGQPQHF
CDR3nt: TGTGCCAGCAGTCCCAACGTCGACAGGTACGGCCAGCCCCAGCATTTT

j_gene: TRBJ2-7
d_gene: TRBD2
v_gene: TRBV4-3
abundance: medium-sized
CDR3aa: CASSQEASAGGISYEQYF
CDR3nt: TGCGCCAGCAGCCAAGAAGCATCAGCGGGAGGGATCTCCTACGAGCAGTACTTC

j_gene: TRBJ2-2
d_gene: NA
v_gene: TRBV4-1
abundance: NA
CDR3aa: CASQRSDNTGELFF
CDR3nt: TGCGCCAGCCAGAGGTCCGACAACACCGGGGAGCTGTTTTTT

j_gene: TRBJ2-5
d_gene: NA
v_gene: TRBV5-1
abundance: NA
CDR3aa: CASSFTFTETQYF
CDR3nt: TGCGCCAGCAGCTTTACCTTTACAGAGACCCAGTACTTC

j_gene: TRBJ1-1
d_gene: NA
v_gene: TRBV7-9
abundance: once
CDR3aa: CASSFRGNTEAFF
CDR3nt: TGTGCCAGCAGCTTTAGAGGGAACACTGAAGCTTTCTTT

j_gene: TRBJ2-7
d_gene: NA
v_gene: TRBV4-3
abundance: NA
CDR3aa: CASSPVLGPSYEQYF
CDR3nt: TGCGCCAGCAGCCCAGTTCTTGGGCCGTCCTACGAGCAGTACTTC

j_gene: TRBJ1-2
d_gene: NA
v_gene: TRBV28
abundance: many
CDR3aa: CASSTGILYGYTF
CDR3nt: TGTGCCAGCAGTACGGGCATTCTCTATGGCTACACCTTC

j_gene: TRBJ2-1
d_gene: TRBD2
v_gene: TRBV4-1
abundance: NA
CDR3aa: CASSQDLAGAFNEQFF
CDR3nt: TGCGCCAGCAGCCAAGATTTGGCGGGAGCCTTCAATGAGCAGTTCTTC

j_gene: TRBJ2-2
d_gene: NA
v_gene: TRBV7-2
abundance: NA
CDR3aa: CASSLGGERGELFF
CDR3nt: TGTGCCAGCAGCTTAGGAGGGGAACGCGGGGAGCTGTTTTTT

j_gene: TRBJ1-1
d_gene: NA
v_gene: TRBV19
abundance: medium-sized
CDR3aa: CASKEWAVNTEAFF
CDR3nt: TGTGCCAGTAAGGAGTGGGCGGTGAACACTGAAGCTTTCTTT

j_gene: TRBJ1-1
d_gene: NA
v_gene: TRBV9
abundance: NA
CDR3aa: CASSVGVSIMNTEAFF
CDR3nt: TGTGCCAGCAGCGTAGGGGTCAGCATCATGAACACTGAAGCTTTCTTT

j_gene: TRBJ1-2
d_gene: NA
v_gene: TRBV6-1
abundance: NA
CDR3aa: CASSDSPIRSVDYGYTF
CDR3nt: TGTGCCAGCAGTGACAGTCCAATTCGGAGCGTCGACTATGGCTACACCTTC

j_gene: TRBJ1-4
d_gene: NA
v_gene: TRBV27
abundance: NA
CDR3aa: CASRLLDGSNEKLFF
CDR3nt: TGTGCCAGCAGACTTCTCGACGGTAGTAATGAAAAACTGTTTTTT

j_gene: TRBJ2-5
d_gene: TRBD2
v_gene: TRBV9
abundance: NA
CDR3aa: CASSVVPTSGQETQYF
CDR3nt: TGTGCCAGCAGCGTAGTACCGACTAGCGGCCAAGAGACCCAGTACTTC

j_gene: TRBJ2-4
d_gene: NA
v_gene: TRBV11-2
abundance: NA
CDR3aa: CASRRTGAKNIQYF
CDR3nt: TGTGCCAGCAGGCGAACAGGGGCCAAAAACATTCAGTACTTC

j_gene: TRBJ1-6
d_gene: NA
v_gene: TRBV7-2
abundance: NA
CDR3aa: CASSSRTGKNSPLHF
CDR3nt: TGTGCCAGCAGCTCCCGCACAGGGAAAAATTCACCCCTCCACTTT

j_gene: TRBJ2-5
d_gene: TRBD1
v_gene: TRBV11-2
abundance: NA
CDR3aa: CASSSGTGLETQYF
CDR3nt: TGTGCCAGCAGCTCGGGGACAGGGCTAGAGACCCAGTACTTC

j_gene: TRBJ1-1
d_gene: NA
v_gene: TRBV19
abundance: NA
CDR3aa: CASSTLQGRAFF
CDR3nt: TGTGCCAGTAGTACCCTACAGGGTCGAGCTTTCTTT

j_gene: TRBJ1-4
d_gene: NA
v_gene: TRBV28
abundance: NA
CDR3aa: CASRRHNEKLFF
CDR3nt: TGTGCCAGCAGGAGACATAATGAAAAACTGTTTTTT

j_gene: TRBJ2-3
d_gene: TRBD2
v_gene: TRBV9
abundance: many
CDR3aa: CASSAGLAGGPSTDTQYF
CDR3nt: TGTGCCAGCAGCGCGGGACTAGCGGGGGGACCTAGCACAGATACGCAGTATTTT

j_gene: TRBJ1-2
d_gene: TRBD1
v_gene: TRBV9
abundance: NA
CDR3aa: CASSVGQGTNYGYTF
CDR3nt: TGTGCCAGCAGCGTAGGACAGGGTACTAACTATGGCTACACCTTC

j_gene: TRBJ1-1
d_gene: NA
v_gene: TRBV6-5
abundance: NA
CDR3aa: CASSYSIGRVEAFF
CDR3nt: TGTGCCAGCAGTTACTCTATAGGGAGGGTGGAAGCTTTCTTT

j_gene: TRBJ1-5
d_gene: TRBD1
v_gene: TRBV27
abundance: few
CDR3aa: CASSYRGGGVSNQPQHF
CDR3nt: TGTGCCAGCAGTTACAGGGGAGGGGGAGTGTCCAATCAGCCCCAGCATTTT

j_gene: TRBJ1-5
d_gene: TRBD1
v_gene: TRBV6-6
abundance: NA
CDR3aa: CASGDRLSNQPQHF
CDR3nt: TGTGCCTCCGGGGACAGGTTGAGCAATCAGCCCCAGCATTTT

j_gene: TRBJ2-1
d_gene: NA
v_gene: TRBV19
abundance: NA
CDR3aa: CASSYLGSGVFF
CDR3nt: TGTGCCAGTAGTTATCTAGGGTCGGGGGTCTTCTTC

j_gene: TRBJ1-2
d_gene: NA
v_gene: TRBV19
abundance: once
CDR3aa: CASSTLDGNYGYTF
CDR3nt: TGTGCCAGTAGTACTCTCGACGGCAACTATGGCTACACCTTC

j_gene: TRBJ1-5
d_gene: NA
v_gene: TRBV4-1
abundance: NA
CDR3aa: CASSQGVNRPQHF
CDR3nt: TGCGCCAGCAGCCAAGGCGTAAACCGGCCCCAGCATTTT

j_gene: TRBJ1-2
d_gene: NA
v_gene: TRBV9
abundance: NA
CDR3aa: CASSPREPNYGYTF
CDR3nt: TGTGCCAGCAGCCCCAGGGAGCCTAACTATGGCTACACCTTC

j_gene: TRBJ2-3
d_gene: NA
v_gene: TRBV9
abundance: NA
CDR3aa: CASSVDNRHTDTQYF
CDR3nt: TGTGCCAGCAGCGTTGACAACCGCCACACAGATACGCAGTATTTT

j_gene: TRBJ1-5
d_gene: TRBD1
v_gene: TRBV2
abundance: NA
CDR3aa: CASSEEATGRQPQHF
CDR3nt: TGTGCCAGCAGTGAAGAGGCGACAGGGCGACAGCCCCAGCATTTT

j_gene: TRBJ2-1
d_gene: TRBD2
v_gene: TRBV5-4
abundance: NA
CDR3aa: CASSLGRGSSTEQFF
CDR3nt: TGTGCCAGCAGCTTGGGGCGCGGGAGCAGCACCGAGCAGTTCTTC

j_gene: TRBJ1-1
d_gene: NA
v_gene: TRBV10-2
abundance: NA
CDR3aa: CASSPTTRDTEAFF
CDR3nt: TGCGCCAGCAGCCCCACGACGCGGGACACTGAAGCTTTCTTT

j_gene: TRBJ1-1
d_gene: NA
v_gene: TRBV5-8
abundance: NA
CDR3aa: CASSLSRGAVNTEAFF
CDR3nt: TGTGCCAGCAGCTTGAGCAGGGGAGCCGTAAACACTGAAGCTTTCTTT

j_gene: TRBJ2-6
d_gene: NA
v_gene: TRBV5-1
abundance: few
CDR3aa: CASSSAALGVAGANVLTF
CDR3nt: TGCGCCAGCAGCTCGGCGGCACTGGGGGTTGCTGGGGCCAACGTCCTGACTTTC

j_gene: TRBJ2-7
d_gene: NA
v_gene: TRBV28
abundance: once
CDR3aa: CASSPNRSPSSYEQYF
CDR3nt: TGTGCCAGCAGTCCGAACAGGTCCCCCAGCTCCTACGAGCAGTACTTC

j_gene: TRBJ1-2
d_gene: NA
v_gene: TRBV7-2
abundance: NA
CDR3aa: CASSFGQSYGYTF
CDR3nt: TGTGCCAGCAGCTTCGGGCAGAGCTATGGCTACACCTTC

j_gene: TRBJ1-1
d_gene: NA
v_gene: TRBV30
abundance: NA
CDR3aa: CAWSAGVEAFF
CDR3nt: TGTGCCTGGAGTGCCGGGGTTGAAGCTTTCTTT

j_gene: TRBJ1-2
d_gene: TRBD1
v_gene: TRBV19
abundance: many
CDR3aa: CASSKGGEYGYTF
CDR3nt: TGTGCCAGTAGTAAAGGGGGCGAGTATGGCTACACCTTC

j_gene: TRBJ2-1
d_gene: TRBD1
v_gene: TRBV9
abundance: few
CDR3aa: CASSDRQGPYNEQFF
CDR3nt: TGTGCCAGCAGCGACAGACAGGGGCCCTACAATGAGCAGTTCTTC

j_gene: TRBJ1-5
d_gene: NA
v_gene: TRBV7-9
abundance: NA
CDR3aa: CASSLGGLRQPQHF
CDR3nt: TGTGCCAGCAGCTTAGGGGGGTTGAGACAGCCCCAGCATTTT

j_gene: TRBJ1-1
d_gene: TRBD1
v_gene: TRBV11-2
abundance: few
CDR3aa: CASSMDRGTEAFF
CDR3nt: TGTGCCAGCAGCATGGACAGGGGAACTGAAGCTTTCTTT

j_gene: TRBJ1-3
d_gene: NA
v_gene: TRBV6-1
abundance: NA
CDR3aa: CASSDPTGWNTIYF
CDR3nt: TGTGCCAGCAGTGATCCCACAGGGTGGAACACCATATATTTT